This T cell receptor (beta chain) was sequenced for a study of T cell repertoires in cytomegalovirus infection. Study observations and caveats: Summed frequency of public TCR beta families distinguished CMV carriers with the relevant HLA.

Notes on this clonotype: Its target is not known.

Germline V CDR1 and CDR2: SGDLS, YYNGEE. Trimming at V came to 3 bases and at J to 5 bases, leaving 6 bases not matched to a gene. The CDR3 runs 14 residues. Using its own MiXCR run on the reads, TCRdb lists one record per CDR3 protein. The repertoire includes about 500,000 distinct CDR3 sequences, roughly a third of them detected once, and 17% sits in the top ten. The sample in question was cultured PBMCs, obtained from culture after CMV antigen stimulation. The receptor was isolated from a human donor in good health (CMV status not recorded). Some clones in this sample may be carry-over from other donors' samples. The rearrangement joins TRBV9 to TRBJ2-3, with 7 positions matching TRBD2. CDR3 sequence: CASSGGGVGDTQYF. The CDR3 region has the DNA TGTGCCAGCAGCGGTGGGGGGGTCGGAGATACGCAGTATTTT.